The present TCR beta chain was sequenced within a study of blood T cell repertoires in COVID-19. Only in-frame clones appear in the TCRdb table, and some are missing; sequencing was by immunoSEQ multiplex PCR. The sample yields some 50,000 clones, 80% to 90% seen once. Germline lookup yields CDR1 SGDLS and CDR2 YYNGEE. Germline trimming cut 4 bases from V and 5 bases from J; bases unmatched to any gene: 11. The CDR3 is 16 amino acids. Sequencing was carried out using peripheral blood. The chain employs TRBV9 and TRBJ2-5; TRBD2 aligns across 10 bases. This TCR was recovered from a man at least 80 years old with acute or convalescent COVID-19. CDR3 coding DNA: TGTGCCAGCAGCTCCAAAGCGGGGGGGCCGACGGAGACCCAGTACTTC. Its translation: CASSSKAGGPTETQYF.